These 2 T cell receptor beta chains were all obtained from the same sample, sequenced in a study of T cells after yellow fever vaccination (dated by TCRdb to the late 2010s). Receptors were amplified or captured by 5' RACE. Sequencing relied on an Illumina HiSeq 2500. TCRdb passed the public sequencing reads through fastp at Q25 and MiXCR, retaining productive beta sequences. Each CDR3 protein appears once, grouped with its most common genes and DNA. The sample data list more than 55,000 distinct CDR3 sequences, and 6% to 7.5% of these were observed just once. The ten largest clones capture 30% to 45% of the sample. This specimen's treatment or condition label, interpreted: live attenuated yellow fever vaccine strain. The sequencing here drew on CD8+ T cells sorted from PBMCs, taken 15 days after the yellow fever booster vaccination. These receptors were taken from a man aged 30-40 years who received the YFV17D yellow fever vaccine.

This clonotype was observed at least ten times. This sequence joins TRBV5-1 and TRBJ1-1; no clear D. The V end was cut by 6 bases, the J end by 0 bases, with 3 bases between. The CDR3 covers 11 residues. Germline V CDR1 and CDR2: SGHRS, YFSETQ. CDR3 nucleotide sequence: TGCGCCAGCAAGCTGAACACTGAAGCTTTCTTT. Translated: CASKLNTEAFF.

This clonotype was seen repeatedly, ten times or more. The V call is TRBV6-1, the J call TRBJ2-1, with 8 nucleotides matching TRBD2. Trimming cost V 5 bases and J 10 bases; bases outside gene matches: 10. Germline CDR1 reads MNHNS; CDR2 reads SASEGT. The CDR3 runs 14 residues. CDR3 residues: CASSPGLGQWEQFF. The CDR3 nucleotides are TGTGCCAGCAGTCCGGGACTAGGGCAATGGGAGCAGTTCTTC.